The rows below give T cell receptor beta chains drawn from one sample of a study of regulatory T cells in long-lasting Graves disease. One entry per CDR3 protein, called by TCRdb with MiXCR from the multiplex PCR reads. The repertoire holds around 450,000 distinct CDR3 sequences, with 15% as singletons. A further study also used this sample, focusing on T cells in Graves' hyperthyroidism and ophthalmopathy.

The sequences come from peripheral blood mononuclear cells (PBMCs), collected at new diagnosis, from a patient treated with antithyroid drugs. The receptors derive from a woman in her 30s with Graves disease. The CDR3 runs from the conserved cysteine through the conserved F or W. A D gene is named only where the DNA matches it firmly. For some rows the clone size is stated as once, few or many, or as a class when expanded; others skip it.

clone_size	v_call	d_call	j_call	cdr3_nt	cdr3_aa
-	TRBV11-2	TRBD2	TRBJ2-3	TGTGCCAGCGGGCTAGCGGGAGTACGAGATACGCAGTATTTT	CASGLAGVRDTQYF
-	TRBV10-3	-	TRBJ1-1	TGTGCCATCAGTGAGTTTGATCCGGGACACACCGATGAAGCTTTCTTT	CAISEFDPGHTDEAFF
many	TRBV28	-	TRBJ1-5	TGTGCCAGCAGCGCAGACAGAGTCAATCAGCCCCAGCATTTT	CASSADRVNQPQHF
many	TRBV27	-	TRBJ2-2	TGTGCCAGCAGTCCGCAAAACACCGGGGAGCTGTTTTTT	CASSPQNTGELFF
-	TRBV29-1	TRBD2	TRBJ2-7	TGCAGCGCCCGGACTAGCGGAAACTCCTACGAGCAGTACTTC	CSARTSGNSYEQYF
-	TRBV19	TRBD1	TRBJ1-1	TGTGCCAGCCCCGGGACAGGTATGGACACTGAAGCTTTCTTT	CASPGTGMDTEAFF
few	TRBV27	-	TRBJ2-6	TGTGCCAGCTCTGGGCCCGGGGCCAACGTCCTGACTTTC	CASSGPGANVLTF
many	TRBV3-1	TRBD2	TRBJ2-7	TGTGCCAGCAGTAGAATGGCGGGAGTGTCCTACGAGCAGTACTTC	CASSRMAGVSYEQYF
many	TRBV12-3/TRBV12-4	TRBD2	TRBJ2-3	TGTGCCAGCAGTCTCCTAGCGGGAGGAGGGACAGATACGCAGTATTTT	CASSLLAGGGTDTQYF
-	TRBV3-1	TRBD2	TRBJ2-1	TGTGCCAGCAGCCAACGTCCCGGGACTAGCGGGATCGGCTTTGGAGAGCAGTTCTTC	CASSQRPGTSGIGFGEQFF
many	TRBV28	TRBD2	TRBJ2-1	TGTGCCAGCTCCCAGCCGGGGACTAGCGGGATCCACAATGAGCAGTTCTTC	CASSQPGTSGIHNEQFF
few	TRBV19	-	TRBJ1-1	TGTGCCAGTAGGCAGGGTTTCACTGAAGCTTTCTTT	CASRQGFTEAFF
many	TRBV11-3	TRBD1	TRBJ2-7	TGTGCCAGCAGCTTCTTGGGGACAGACTACGAGCAGTACTTC	CASSFLGTDYEQYF
few	TRBV6-1	-	TRBJ1-4	TGTGCCGGCAGGATAGGGAGAGGGGCTAATGAAAAACTGTTTTTT	CAGRIGRGANEKLFF
many	TRBV9	TRBD2	TRBJ2-3	TGTGCCAGCAGCCCACGACTAGCGGGGGGGGGCGGCTCCGGAGATACGCAGTATTTT	CASSPRLAGGGGSGDTQYF
many	TRBV7-9	TRBD2	TRBJ2-3	TGTGCCAGCAGCTCAAAGGGACTAGCGGAGGGGGTACCGGTGGATACGCAGTATTTT	CASSSKGLAEGVPVDTQYF
-	TRBV10-2	TRBD1	TRBJ1-4	TGCGCCACCTGGGACAGGGGAGGTGAAAAACTGTTTTTT	CATWDRGGEKLFF
many	TRBV6-5	-	TRBJ2-1	TGTGCCAGCAGTTACCGGGGCCGGGGCTCGAATGAGCAGTTCTTC	CASSYRGRGSNEQFF
-	TRBV6-5	-	TRBJ2-6	TGTGCCAGCAGTTACCCCCGTGAGTCTGGGGCCAACGTCCTGACTTTC	CASSYPRESGANVLTF
-	TRBV9	-	TRBJ2-2	TGTGCCAGCAGCTTAATGAACACCGGGGAGCTGTTTTTT	CASSLMNTGELFF
many	TRBV15	TRBD2	TRBJ2-7	TGTGCCACCAGCAGAGAGCAGGTTACTAGCGGGGCCTTCTACGAGCAGTACTTC	CATSREQVTSGAFYEQYF
few	TRBV29-1	-	TRBJ1-2	TGCAGCGTTGAAGATAAAGGGGGCTACACCTTC	CSVEDKGGYTF
-	TRBV6-1	TRBD1	TRBJ2-5	TGTGCCAGCACCGCCCCGGGACAGCAAGAGACCCAGTACTTC	CASTAPGQQETQYF
many	TRBV7-3	-	TRBJ2-3	TGTGCCAGCAGCTTACAGGGGCTTAACACAGATACGCAGTATTTT	CASSLQGLNTDTQYF
many	TRBV2	-	TRBJ2-5	TGTGCCAGCAGTATTGGGACGGCAGAGACCCAGTACTTC	CASSIGTAETQYF
many	TRBV28	-	TRBJ1-2	TGTGCCAGCAGAGAGACCAACTATGGCTACACCTTC	CASRETNYGYTF
many	TRBV7-2	-	TRBJ2-1	TGTGCCAGCAGCTTAGTCGGGGTAATGACCTACAATGAGCAGTTCTTC	CASSLVGVMTYNEQFF
many	TRBV7-8	TRBD2	TRBJ2-3	TGTGCCAGCAGCTTTTCCCGGACTAGCGGGAGTAGGAATACGCAGTATTTT	CASSFSRTSGSRNTQYF
-	TRBV6-4	TRBD1	TRBJ1-2	TGTGCCAGCAGTGTCGGGACAGGGAAACGTAACTATGGCTACACCTTC	CASSVGTGKRNYGYTF
many	TRBV7-3	TRBD1	TRBJ2-3	TGTGCCAGCAGCAGGGGACAGGGGGCGGGAGTGGGCACAGATACGCAGTATTTT	CASSRGQGAGVGTDTQYF
few	TRBV20-1	TRBD2	TRBJ2-3	TGCAGTGCTAGAGACCTACTAGCGGGCCTCACAGATACGCAGTATTTT	CSARDLLAGLTDTQYF
few	TRBV13	-	TRBJ2-3	TGTGCCAGCAGCCTGCACCTTCGACGGATCTCCACAGATACGCAGTATTTT	CASSLHLRRISTDTQYF
-	TRBV19	-	TRBJ2-7	TGTGCCAGCCGGGGGGACAAGAGCTACGAGCAGTACTTC	CASRGDKSYEQYF
-	TRBV7-9	-	TRBJ2-1	TGTGCCAGCAGCAGTCAGCGCTCCCAATACAATGAGCAGTTCTTC	CASSSQRSQYNEQFF
few	TRBV11-3	-	TRBJ1-3	TGTGCCAGCAGGTCGACGGCGGGGGTGGCGAACACCATATATTTT	CASRSTAGVANTIYF
-	TRBV7-9	TRBD2	TRBJ2-7	TGTGCCAGCAGCCCCCAAGGACTAGCGGAGACCTACGAGCAGTACTTC	CASSPQGLAETYEQYF
many	TRBV5-1	-	TRBJ1-5	TGCGCCAGCAGCTTGGGGCGGACAGTCCCGGGTGAGCCCCAGCATTTT	CASSLGRTVPGEPQHF
many	TRBV6-1	-	TRBJ2-7	TGTGCCAGCAGTATGACAGGTAGTGGCGGCGTCTACGAGCAGTACTTC	CASSMTGSGGVYEQYF
many	TRBV6-1	TRBD1	TRBJ1-2	TGTGCCAGCCAGGGACAGGGCTATGGCTACACCTTC	CASQGQGYGYTF
-	TRBV2	TRBD2	TRBJ2-1	TGTGCCAGCAACACCGGGACTAGCGGGAGGGGGGGGGTCGATGAGCAGTTCTTC	CASNTGTSGRGGVDEQFF
many	TRBV7-2	-	TRBJ1-3	TGTGCCAGCAGCTATGGGCTCTCTGGAAACACCATATATTTT	CASSYGLSGNTIYF
-	TRBV6-1	-	TRBJ2-1	TGTGCCAGCAGTGAACTGGCCGGGGGCTCCTACAATGGGCAGTTCTTC	CASSELAGGSYNGQFF
many	TRBV3-1	TRBD2	TRBJ2-3	TGTGCCAGCAGCCAAGATCTTGCGGGAGTGACAGATACGCAGTATTTT	CASSQDLAGVTDTQYF
few	TRBV10-3	-	TRBJ1-5	TGTGCCATCAGACCAGGGAGCAATCAGCCCCAGCATTTT	CAIRPGSNQPQHF
-	TRBV11-3	TRBD1	TRBJ2-6	TGTGCCAGCAGCTTAGAGGGGACAGGGGGCTCTGGGGCCAACGTCCTGACTTTC	CASSLEGTGGSGANVLTF
many	TRBV30	-	TRBJ2-5	TGTGCCCACTGGGGAGGAGGGGAGACCCAGTACTTC	CAHWGGGETQYF
-	TRBV20-1	-	TRBJ1-2	TGCAGTGCTAAAGAGGCTGCTTTGGACTATGGCTACACCTTC	CSAKEAALDYGYTF
-	TRBV5-1	-	TRBJ2-3	TGCGCCAGCAGCCAGCCTCCGGGACTCTACACAGATACGCAGTATTTT	CASSQPPGLYTDTQYF
many	TRBV20-1	-	TRBJ1-1	TGCAGTGCTCACCAGGGACATACGAACACTGAAGCTTTCTTT	CSAHQGHTNTEAFF
-	TRBV30	TRBD2	TRBJ2-5	TGTGCCTGGAGGTTCGCGGGAGGGATTCAAGAGACCCAGTACTTC	CAWRFAGGIQETQYF
-	TRBV12-3/TRBV12-4	TRBD1	TRBJ2-7	TGTGCCAGCAGCGGCGGGACAGGGGTCTCTTACGAGCAGTACTTC	CASSGGTGVSYEQYF
few	TRBV27	TRBD2	TRBJ2-2	TGTGCCAGCAGTTTATTCCTGCGGGAGGGCCCCGGGGAGCTGTTTTTT	CASSLFLREGPGELFF
many	TRBV10-3	-	TRBJ2-5	TGTGCCATCAGTCGGCAGGGACCACAGTACCAAGAGACCCAGTACTTC	CAISRQGPQYQETQYF
-	TRBV14	TRBD2	TRBJ2-7	TGTGCCAGCAGCCAAACCGCTAGCGGCCTGAGGGATGAGCAGTACTTC	CASSQTASGLRDEQYF